Below are 12 T cell receptor beta chains sequenced from a single sample in a study of cytomegalovirus exposure and HLA in healthy donors (dated by TCRdb to 2016 to 2017). Libraries were constructed by the immunoSEQ multiplex PCR assay. For the multiplex PCR, a mixture combining 60 forward primers for TCR Vbeta segments and 13 reverse primers for TCR Jbeta segments was used. TCRdb retrieved this table from immuneACCESS and kept in-frame rearrangements only. Not all clones are present; in checked studies, unresolved V genes account for under half, and no reason is known for the remainder. This sample lists fewer than 75,000 clones; around 77% were detected once. The ten largest clones add up to almost 4.5% of the sample. Source material: PBMCs. These receptors were collected from a woman aged 25-40 years in good health and CMV-seronegative.

The CDR3 sequence: CASSQDHRGLNTEAFF. The CDR3 DNA reads as TGCGCCAGCAGCCAAGATCATCGGGGGTTGAACACTGAAGCTTTCTTT. V usage is TRBV4-1 and J usage is TRBJ1-1, with D maybe TRBD1 (5 bases). V was cut by 0 bases and J by 0 bases, with 11 bases left in between. Germline-derived CDR1 and CDR2 are MGHRA and YSYEKL. The CDR3 contains 16 residues.

The chain is built from TRBV5-1 and TRBJ2-3; 9 bases agree with TRBD2. Trimming at V came to 5 bases and at J to 1 base, leaving 2 bases not matched to a gene. The germline V gene encodes CDR1 SGHRS and CDR2 YFSETQ. The CDR3 spans 14 residues. The CDR3 loop is CASRASGGTDTQYF. The DNA of the CDR3 is TGCGCCAGCAGGGCTAGCGGGGGCACAGATACGCAGTATTTT.

The chain is built from TRBV30 and TRBJ2-1; D is uncertain. With 0 bases removed from V and 8 bases from J, the gap between germline ends came to 8 bases. Germline loops: CDR1 GTSNPN, CDR2 SVGIG (reference sequence). CDR3 size: 12 residues. CDR3 residues: CAWSVQHDEQFF. Written as DNA, the CDR3 is TGTGCCTGGAGTGTACAGCATGATGAGCAGTTCTTC.

DNA of the CDR3: TGTGCCAGTAGTATCAATACAGACGGCTACACCTTC. It is translated as CASSINTDGYTF. The rearrangement uses TRBV19 and TRBJ1-2; D uncertain. The CDR3 has 12 amino acids. Germline assignment: CDR1 LNHDA and CDR2 SQIVND (reference sequence). V dropped 3 bases and J dropped 8 bases, with 10 bases sitting between them.

The CDR3 bases are TGCGCCAGCAGCTTGGCGCAGGGGGCGGGCGAAAAACTGTTTTTT. This codes for CASSLAQGAGEKLFF. The J gene is TRBJ1-4, the V gene TRBV5-1, with TRBD1 matching over 8 bases. The germline CDR1 and CDR2 sequences are SGHRS and YFSETQ. The CDR3 is 15 amino acids. The trim removed 0 bases at V and 8 bases at J, leaving 6 bases unmatched.

This clone was detected only a few times. The CDR3 region has the DNA TGTGCCAGCAGCTTTCGTAGGTCCCAGGGCGAGCAGTACTTC. Its protein is CASSFRRSQGEQYF. The J gene is TRBJ2-7, the V gene TRBV5-4; D is possibly TRBD1 (5 bases). CDR1 SGHNT and CDR2 YYREEE come from the germline V gene (reference sequence). This CDR3 contains 14 residues. Between the trimmed V and J ends, which lost 2 bases and 6 bases, there was a span of 15 bases.

The rearrangement uses TRBV5-1 and TRBJ2-3; 8 bases fit TRBD2. Germline CDR1 and CDR2: SGHRS and YFSETQ. The length of the CDR3 is 15 residues. The V segment lost 2 bases and the J segment 2 bases; nucleotides outside the gene matches: 4. Here the CDR3 reads CASSLLADDTDTQYF. The DNA for the CDR3 is TGCGCCAGCAGCTTACTAGCGGACGACACAGATACGCAGTATTTT.

The V and J genes are TRBV9 and TRBJ2-1, with 13 bases fitting TRBD2. This CDR3 contains 15 residues. V shed 4 bases, J shed 7 bases, and the junction held 5 bases outside the gene matches. CDR1 and CDR2 from the germline V gene are SGDLS and YYNGEE. CDR3 sequence reads: CASSLTSGRVNEQFF. Here the CDR3 DNA reads TGTGCCAGCAGCCTAACTAGCGGGAGGGTTAATGAGCAGTTCTTC.

The genes are TRBV5-1 and TRBJ2-2; 7 nucleotides line up with TRBD1. CDR3 size: 15 residues. Germline V gene data show CDR1 as SGHRS and CDR2 as YFSETQ. V lost 5 bases to trimming and J lost 5 bases; unmatched junction nucleotides: 9. CDR3 loop: CASSTGTVGTGELFF. The DNA of the CDR3 is TGCGCCAGCAGTACCGGGACAGTGGGGACCGGGGAGCTGTTTTTT.

The chain couples TRBV7-2 to TRBJ1-1; D is ambiguous. The germline V and J ends were trimmed by 5 bases and 8 bases, with 18 bases remaining between them. The CDR3 length is 14 residues. Germline V gene data show CDR1 as SGHTA and CDR2 as FQGNSA. CDR3 coding DNA: TGTGCCAGCAGCCCCTTCTCGAGGGAAGGAGAAGCTTTCTTT. It yields the protein CASSPFSREGEAFF.

The genes are TRBV27 and TRBJ2-2, with TRBD2 identical over 7 bases. The length of the CDR3 is 13 residues. V was clipped by 3 bases and J by 7 bases; unmatched bases: 2. Germline loops: CDR1 MNHEY, CDR2 SMNVEV (reference sequence). The CDR3 here is CASSFGEGGELFF. In DNA form, the CDR3 reads TGTGCCAGCAGTTTCGGGGAGGGCGGGGAGCTGTTTTTT.

The V gene is TRBV6-5, the J gene TRBJ1-2, with 8 bases lining up with TRBD1. The CDR3 length is 16 residues. The trim removed 0 bases at V and 4 bases at J, leaving 7 bases unmatched. Germline-derived CDR1 and CDR2 are MNHEY and SVGAGI. The CDR3: CASSYSGTGTFYGYTF. CDR3 coding DNA: TGTGCCAGCAGTTACTCCGGGACAGGAACATTCTATGGCTACACCTTC.